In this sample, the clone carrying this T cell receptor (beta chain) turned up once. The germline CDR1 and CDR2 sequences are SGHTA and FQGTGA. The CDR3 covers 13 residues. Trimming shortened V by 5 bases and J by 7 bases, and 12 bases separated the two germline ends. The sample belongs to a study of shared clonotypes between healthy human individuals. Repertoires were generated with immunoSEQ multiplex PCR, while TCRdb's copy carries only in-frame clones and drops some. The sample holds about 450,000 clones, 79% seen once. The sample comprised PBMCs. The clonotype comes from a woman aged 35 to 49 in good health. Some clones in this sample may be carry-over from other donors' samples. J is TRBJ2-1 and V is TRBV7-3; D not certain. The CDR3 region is CASSPARSNEQFF. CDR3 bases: TGTGCCAGCAGCCCCGCGCGGTCTAATGAGCAGTTCTTC.